This T cell receptor (beta chain) was identified during a study of blood T cell repertoires in COVID-19. This CDR3 has 14 amino acids. Germline lookup yields CDR1 MDHEN and CDR2 SYDVKM. V was pared by 8 bases and J by 6 bases, with 19 bases between. In the authors' methods: Nucleated cell number was recorded as an estimate derived from reference gene primer amplification. Profiling relied on immunoSEQ multiplex PCR, and the TCRdb table lists in-frame clones only, not all of them. The V and J calls and clone size were taken over from that table, and D and trimming were inferred from the DNA. The sample gives more than 450,000 clones, around 90% of which show up once; around 0.64% is in the top ten. Adults between roughly 18 and 100 years of age took part from more than 20 US areas. The study assigned cohorts using participant-reported clinical history. Symptom resolution, clearance, or two negative PCRs marked donors in Cohort 3 as recovered.

The source is a woman aged 18-29 years who had recovered from COVID-19. Sequencing input: PBMCs or T cells enriched from blood (not recorded which). The chain links TRBV28 to TRBJ1-2; maybe TRBD1 (6 bases). CDR3 sequence reads: CASSWGGQSHGYTF. The CDR3 bases are TGTGCCAGCTCTTGGGGGGGGCAGTCCCATGGCTACACCTTC.